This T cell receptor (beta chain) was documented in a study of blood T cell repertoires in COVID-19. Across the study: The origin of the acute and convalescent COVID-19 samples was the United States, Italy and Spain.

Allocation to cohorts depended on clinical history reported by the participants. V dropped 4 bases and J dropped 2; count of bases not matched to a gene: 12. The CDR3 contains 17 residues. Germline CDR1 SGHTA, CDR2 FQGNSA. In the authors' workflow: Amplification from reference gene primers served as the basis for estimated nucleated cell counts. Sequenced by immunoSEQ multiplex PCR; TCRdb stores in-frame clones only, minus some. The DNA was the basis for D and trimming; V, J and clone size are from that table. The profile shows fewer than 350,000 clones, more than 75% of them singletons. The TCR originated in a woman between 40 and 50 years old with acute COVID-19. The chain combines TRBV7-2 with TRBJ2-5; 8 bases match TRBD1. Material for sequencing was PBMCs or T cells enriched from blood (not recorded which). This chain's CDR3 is CASSSDRDWVPQETQYF. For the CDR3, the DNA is TGTGCCAGCAGCTCGGACAGGGACTGGGTGCCGCAAGAGACCCAGTACTTC.